The 26 T cell receptor beta chains below were found in one sample sequenced in a study of OX40 agonist ivuxolimab in advanced cancers. Profiling relied on immunoSEQ multiplex PCR, and the TCRdb table lists in-frame clones only, not all of them. Of nearly 80,000 clones in the sample, less than 95% were seen once. Sequencing was performed on CD4+ or CD8+ T cells sorted from blood, taken in a trial of the OX40 agonist ivuxolimab. All receptors derive from an adult with an advanced solid tumor such as melanoma, head and neck, liver or kidney cancer.

The CDR3 is CASSVEAGITGELFF. The DNA for the CDR3 is TGTGCCAGCAGCGTAGAAGCAGGGATAACCGGGGAGCTGTTTTTT. The V gene is TRBV9, the J gene TRBJ2-2; D may be TRBD1 (5 bases). With 0 bases removed from V and 5 bases from J, the gap between germline ends came to 11 bases. Germline V gene data show CDR1 as SGDLS and CDR2 as YYNGEE. This CDR3 has 15 residues.

V is TRBV7-3 and J is TRBJ1-3; D gene ambiguous. From germline, CDR1 is SGHTA and CDR2 FQGTGA. The CDR3 totals 12 residues. V was clipped by 4 bases and J by 4 bases, with 5 bases between them. DNA for the CDR3: TGTGCCAGCAGCTCTCAGGGAAACACCATATATTTT. Amino acid sequence: CASSSQGNTIYF.

The rearrangement links TRBV15 to TRBJ2-7; possible D gene TRBD1, 6 bases. This CDR3 region has 14 residues. The V end was cut by 3 bases, the J end by 4 bases, with 13 bases between. Per the germline V gene, CDR1 is LNHNV and CDR2 is YYDKDF (reference sequence). CDR3 residues: CATSSGRGTYEQYF. CDR3 DNA sequence: TGTGCCACCAGCAGTGGCAGGGGAACTTACGAGCAGTACTTC.

The chain uses TRBV19 and TRBJ2-2; 8 bases map to TRBD1. The CDR3 length is 15 residues. CDR1 and CDR2 from the germline V gene are LNHDA and SQIVND (reference sequence). V shed 7 bases, J shed 6 bases, and the junction held 10 bases outside the gene matches. Here the CDR3 reads CASIHQGAKAGELFF. CDR3 DNA sequence: TGTGCCAGTATACATCAGGGGGCTAAAGCCGGGGAGCTGTTTTTT.

The chain employs TRBV6-4 and TRBJ2-7; possibly TRBD1 or TRBD2 for D (5 bases each). Trimming left V 8 bases short and J 7 bases short, with 18 bases between. The V gene's germline CDR1 is MRHNA and CDR2 SNTAGT. CDR3 length equals 13 residues. CDR3 sequence reads: CASVGETNLEQYF. The DNA of the CDR3 is TGTGCCAGCGTGGGGGAGACTAACCTAGAGCAGTACTTC.

The chain carries TRBV11-2 and TRBJ2-7; 9 nucleotides line up with TRBD1. The CDR3 has 14 amino acids. V was clipped by 5 bases and J by 6 bases; unmatched bases: 8. Germline V gives CDR1 SGHAT, CDR2 FQNNGV. The CDR3 is CASSPGQGTLEQYF. The CDR3 nucleotides are TGTGCCAGCAGCCCGGGACAGGGAACTCTCGAGCAGTACTTC.

The rearrangement uses TRBV28 and TRBJ2-2; weak D call: TRBD2 (6 bases). Trimming shortened V by 6 bases and J by 4 bases, and 24 bases separated the two germline ends. The germline V gene encodes CDR1 MDHEN and CDR2 SYDVKM. This CDR3 region has 18 residues. The CDR3 is CASSTPGPRELGTGELFF. The CDR3, as DNA: TGTGCCAGCAGCACCCCGGGACCACGGGAGTTGGGCACCGGGGAGCTGTTTTTT. Full variable domain (remainder filled in from reference TRBV28 and TRBJ2-2): DVKVTQSSRYLVKRTGEKVFLECVQDMDHENMFWYRQDPGLGLRLIYFSYDVKMKEKGDIPEGYSVSREKKERFSLILESASTNQTSMYLCASSTPGPRELGTGELFFGEGSRLTVL.

The chain combines TRBV28 with TRBJ2-7, with 13 bases lining up with TRBD2. J gave up 4 bases and V 5 bases, and 5 bases lay outside the gene matches. In germline, CDR1 is MDHEN, CDR2 SYDVKM. The CDR3 is made up of 15 amino acids. CDR3 sequence reads: CASSPRTSGGYEQYF. CDR3 nucleotides: TGTGCCAGCAGTCCGCGGACTAGCGGGGGATACGAGCAGTACTTC.

This clone was observed once. The rearrangement uses TRBV2 and TRBJ2-7; 10 positions agree with TRBD1. The J segment lost 1 base and the V segment lost 4 bases, leaving 1 base of the junction unmatched. Looked up from germline, CDR1 is SNHLY and CDR2 is FYNNEI. The CDR3 extends over 14 amino acids. The CDR3 spells CASSGTGGSYEQYF. In nucleotides, the CDR3 is TGTGCCAGCAGTGGGACAGGGGGGTCCTACGAGCAGTACTTC.

V is TRBV27 and J is TRBJ2-7; 10 bases fit TRBD1. From germline, CDR1 is MNHEY and CDR2 SMNVEV (reference sequence). The CDR3 loop spans 13 amino acids. The J segment lost 3 bases and the V segment lost 8 bases, leaving 4 bases of the junction unmatched. Here the CDR3 reads CASHGQGGYEQYF. CDR3 bases: TGTGCCAGCCATGGACAGGGGGGCTACGAGCAGTACTTC.

The rearrangement joins TRBV28 to TRBJ1-6, with D uncertain. This CDR3 has 13 amino acids. Germline CDR1 reads MDHEN; CDR2 reads SYDVKM. Trimming removed 5 bases at V and 7 bases at J, with 9 bases between. CDR3 DNA: TGTGCCAGCAGTCCGGATGGGAATTCACCCCTCCACTTT. This translates into CASSPDGNSPLHF.

V gene TRBV5-6 combines with J gene TRBJ1-4, with 7 bases matching TRBD1. From germline, CDR1 is SGHDT and CDR2 YYEEEE. The junction had 8 bases not matched to a gene; V was cut back by 0 bases and J by 6 bases. The CDR3 runs to 16 residues. CDR3 in amino acids: CASSLARGMGYEKLFF. The CDR3 nucleotides read TGTGCCAGCAGCTTGGCCAGGGGGATGGGGTATGAAAAACTGTTTTTT.

The genes are TRBV29-1 and TRBJ2-1; D is undetermined. Germline values: CDR1 SQVTM, CDR2 ANQGSEA. V lost 2 bases to trimming and J lost 16 bases, with 12 bases between them. The CDR3 spans 10 residues. CDR3 protein: CSVEPLISFF. The CDR3 coding sequence is TGCAGCGTTGAACCCCTGATCTCCTTCTTC.

J is TRBJ2-1 and V is TRBV7-3, with TRBD2 identical over 15 bases. The CDR3 loop spans 17 amino acids. V dropped 5 bases and J dropped 6; count of bases not matched to a gene: 8. The germline V gene has CDR1 SGHTA and CDR2 FQGTGA. The CDR3 DNA reads as TGTGCCAGCAGCCATCTCGAGGGACTAGCGGGGGGCAATGAGCAGTTCTTC. This sequence encodes CASSHLEGLAGGNEQFF.

The chain recombines TRBV7-3 with TRBJ2-2; the D is unclear. Trimming cost V 3 bases and J 1 base, with 3 bases left between them. The germline V gene has CDR1 SGHTA and CDR2 FQGTGA. This CDR3 has 13 residues. CDR3 in amino acids: CASSFENTGELFF. The CDR3 coding sequence is TGTGCCAGCAGCTTTGAGAACACCGGGGAGCTGTTTTTT.

The rearrangement links TRBV4-2 to TRBJ1-1; D is possibly TRBD1 (6 bases). The CDR3 spans 15 residues. Looked up from germline, CDR1 is LGHNA and CDR2 is YNFKEQ. Deletions cut 1 base from V and 1 base from J, with 10 bases between. The CDR3 protein is CASSQAPGANTEAFF. The CDR3 nucleotides read TGTGCCAGCAGCCAAGCGCCAGGGGCGAACACTGAAGCTTTCTTT.

The gene calls are TRBV6-1 and TRBJ2-5; a possible D gene is TRBD2 (6 bases). Per the germline V gene, CDR1 is MNHNS and CDR2 is SASEGT. The CDR3 runs to 11 residues. The V and J ends lost 11 bases and 4 bases respectively, with 11 bases between them. The CDR3 bases are TGTGCCGGAGTCGGGAGAGAGACCCAGTACTTC. Translating it yields CAGVGRETQYF.

Here the CDR3 reads CSVRFGTGGASYGYTF. The CDR3 nucleotides read TGCAGCGTTAGGTTTGGGACAGGGGGCGCAAGCTATGGCTACACCTTC. The chain has TRBV29-1 and TRBJ1-2; 12 positions agree with TRBD1. Per the germline V gene, CDR1 is SQVTM and CDR2 is ANQGSEA. The trim removed 5 bases at V and 4 bases at J, leaving 11 bases unmatched. The CDR3 totals 16 residues.

The V call is TRBV19, the J call TRBJ1-2; D ambiguous. The CDR3 length is 13 residues. In germline, CDR1 is LNHDA, CDR2 SQIVND (reference sequence). The V and J ends lost 4 bases and 6 bases respectively, with 12 bases between them. This CDR3 reads CASSTAGRDGYTF. In DNA, the CDR3 is TGTGCCAGTAGTACTGCGGGGAGGGATGGCTACACCTTC. Using reference TRBV19 and TRBJ1-2 for the parts outside the CDR3, the full variable domain is DGGITQSPKYLFRKEGQNVTLSCEQNLNHDAMYWYRQDPGQGLRLIYYSQIVNDFQKGDIAEGYSVSREKKESFPLTVTSAQKNPTAFYLCASSTAGRDGYTFGSGTRLTVV.

This chain uses TRBV27 with TRBJ1-2; the D gene is possibly TRBD1 (5 bases). Germline values: CDR1 MNHEY, CDR2 SMNVEV (reference sequence). CDR3 size: 13 residues. Trimming removed 6 bases at V and 2 bases at J, with 10 bases between. The CDR3 bases are TGTGCCAGCAGGAGGGGCGGAAACTATGGCTACACCTTC. Protein: CASRRGGNYGYTF.

The CDR3 region is CASSEPGREYGYTF. The DNA of the CDR3 is TGTGCCAGCAGTGAGCCGGGGAGAGAGTATGGCTACACCTTC. This sequence joins TRBV25-1 and TRBJ1-2; D is uncertain. Trimming took 3 bases from V and 5 from J, leaving 13 bases between them. The CDR3 loop spans 14 amino acids. Germline V lookup: CDR1 MGHDK, CDR2 SYGVNS.

This chain connects TRBV19 to TRBJ1-4; TRBD1 matches at 8 bases. The CDR3 is 17 residues long. V was pared by 5 bases and J by 7 bases, with 15 bases of the junction left unmatched. Germline-derived CDR1 and CDR2 are LNHDA and SQIVND (reference sequence). The CDR3 DNA reads TGTGCCAGTAGTCCCGGAACAGGGGGAGGATACGGTGAAAAACTGTTTTTT. Protein: CASSPGTGGGYGEKLFF.

The CDR3 loop is CASSYSTGLEQYF. CDR3 in DNA: TGTGCCAGCAGTTACTCGACAGGGCTCGAGCAGTACTTC. The chain joins TRBV6-5 to TRBJ2-7; 7 bases map to TRBD1. V gave up 0 bases and J gave up 6 bases; unmatched junction bases: 2. This CDR3 has 13 residues. CDR1 is MNHEY, CDR2 SVGAGI, per germline.

This chain links TRBV9 with TRBJ1-3; D is possibly TRBD1 (5 bases). CDR3 length: 19 residues. The V end was cut by 2 bases, the J end by 0 bases, with 21 bases between. CDR1 is SGDLS and CDR2 is YYNGEE in the germline V gene. The CDR3 here is CASSVTQRTPDSSGNTIYF. CDR3 coding DNA: TGTGCCAGCAGCGTTACACAGAGGACTCCTGACAGCTCTGGAAACACCATATATTTT.

The V and J genes are TRBV7-3 and TRBJ1-6; D perhaps matches TRBD1 (5 bases). CDR1 is SGHTA and CDR2 is FQGTGA in the germline V gene. This CDR3 has 15 residues. Trimming removed 5 bases from V and 8 bases from J, with 16 bases in between. The CDR3 reads CASSLRGYGDSPLHF. The DNA of the CDR3 is TGTGCCAGCAGCCTACGGGGGTATGGCGATTCACCCCTCCACTTT.

The rearrangement uses TRBV27 and TRBJ1-1; TRBD1 matches 9 bases. The V and J ends lost 2 bases and 4 bases, in that order; junction bases with no gene match: 5. CDR3 length: 15 residues. Germline-derived CDR1 and CDR2 are MNHEY and SMNVEV (reference sequence). CDR3: CASSLTGQGRTEAFF. The CDR3 region has the DNA TGTGCCAGCAGTTTAACGGGACAGGGACGCACTGAAGCTTTCTTT.